This passage covers 30 T cell receptor beta chains from one sample sequenced in a study of response to subunit inactivated influenza vaccine. Each CDR3 protein is one row after TCRdb ran MiXCR on the RT-PCR reads. Of approximately 500,000 distinct CDR3 sequences listed, roughly 13% are singletons. Sequenced here: PBMCs from blood, sampled roughly 47 days after vaccination. All receptors derive from a middle-aged man who received an inactivated influenza vaccine.

This sequence joins TRBV7-9 and TRBJ1-1; D is undetermined. Trimming left V 10 bases short and J 2 bases short, with 17 bases between. The CDR3 runs 14 residues. CDR1 and CDR2 (germline): SEHNR, FQNEAQ (reference sequence). The DNA for the CDR3 is TGTGCCACCACCCCGCCCACAGTAAACACTGAAGCTTTCTTT. It yields the protein CATTPPTVNTEAFF.

The V and J genes are TRBV30 and TRBJ1-2, with 12 bases matching TRBD1. Looked up from germline, CDR1 is GTSNPN and CDR2 is SVGIG (reference sequence). Trimming cost V 3 bases and J 0 bases; bases outside gene matches: 8. CDR3 size: 17 residues. Written as DNA, the CDR3 is TGTGCCTGGAGAAAAGGGACAGGGGGCCTCTCTAACTATGGCTACACCTTC. Residues: CAWRKGTGGLSNYGYTF.

In this sample, this clonotype turned up a few times. CDR3 sequence: CASSYRGQLLSGANVLTF. The CDR3 DNA sequence: TGTGCCAGCAGTTATAGGGGACAGCTCCTTTCTGGGGCCAACGTCCTGACTTTC. This sequence joins TRBV11-2 and TRBJ2-6; 7 bases line up with TRBD1. J gave up 1 base and V 6 bases, and 12 bases lay outside the gene matches. Germline values: CDR1 SGHAT, CDR2 FQNNGV. This CDR3 is 18 amino acids long.

The chain is built from TRBV6-5 and TRBJ2-1; 10 bases are shared with TRBD1. Germline trimming cut 0 bases from V and 4 bases from J; bases unmatched to any gene: 3. The CDR3 covers 16 residues. Germline CDR1 is MNHEY and CDR2 is SVGAGI. Written as DNA, the CDR3 is TGTGCCAGCAGTTACTCGCCGGGACAGGGGTACAATGAGCAGTTCTTC. Amino acids: CASSYSPGQGYNEQFF.

V usage is TRBV7-2 and J usage is TRBJ1-2; D is ambiguous. The CDR3 totals 15 residues. Germline V gives CDR1 SGHTA, CDR2 FQGNSA. Trimming shortened V by 2 bases and J by 5 bases, and 15 bases separated the two germline ends. The CDR3: CASSLQSGSGYGYTF. The CDR3 DNA reads TGTGCCAGCAGCTTACAATCAGGTTCGGGGTATGGCTACACCTTC.

This clonotype was counted only a few times. V is TRBV12-3 or TRBV12-4 and J is TRBJ2-6, with 10 bases identical to TRBD1. The CDR3 runs 12 residues. J lost 17 bases, V lost 5 bases, and 6 bases had no gene match. CDR3 amino acids: CASSRDRGPLTF. The CDR3 DNA is TGTGCCAGCAGTCGGGACAGGGGACCTTTGACTTTC.

The chain links TRBV7-9 to TRBJ2-5; D may be TRBD1 (6 bases). The CDR3 is 15 residues long. Between the trimmed V and J ends, which lost 2 bases and 1 base, there was a span of 11 bases. The V gene's germline CDR1 is SEHNR and CDR2 FQNEAQ (reference sequence). The CDR3 reads CASSLSLDSQETQYF. Here the CDR3 DNA reads TGTGCCAGCAGCTTAAGCCTGGACAGCCAAGAGACCCAGTACTTC.

Only a few counts were recorded for this clonotype. This chain connects TRBV7-9 to TRBJ2-5, with 12 bases matching TRBD2. The J segment lost 3 bases and the V segment lost 3 bases, leaving 8 bases of the junction unmatched. Germline loops: CDR1 SEHNR, CDR2 FQNEAQ (reference sequence). This CDR3 spans 17 amino acids. The CDR3 spells CASSLRPSGRAEETQYF. As DNA, the CDR3 is TGTGCCAGCAGCTTGAGGCCTAGCGGGAGGGCCGAAGAGACCCAGTACTTC. Drawing the rest from reference TRBV7-9 and TRBJ2-5, the complete variable domain is DTGVSQNPRHKITKRGQNVTFRCDPISEHNRLYWYRQTLGQGPEFLTYFQNEAQLEKSRLLSDRFSAERPKGSFSTLEIQRTEQGDSAMYLCASSLRPSGRAEETQYFGPGTRLLVL.

The chain joins TRBV20-1 to TRBJ1-5; maybe TRBD1 (5 bases). Germline V CDR1 and CDR2: DFQATT, SNEGSKA (reference sequence). The ends were cut back, 3 bases at V and 0 bases at J, with 9 bases in the middle. This CDR3 is 14 amino acids long. The CDR3 region has the DNA TGCAGTGCTAGCACGGGGGTTAGCAATCAGCCCCAGCATTTT. Its translation: CSASTGVSNQPQHF.

The chain uses TRBV10-2 and TRBJ2-6, with TRBD1 identical over 7 bases. Trimming took 6 bases from V and 0 from J; bases not matched to a gene: 8. The CDR3 extends over 17 amino acids. Germline V CDR1 and CDR2: WSHSY, SAAADI. CDR3 in amino acids: CASRSDRSFSGANVLTF. CDR3 DNA: TGCGCCAGCAGATCGGACAGGAGTTTCTCTGGGGCCAACGTCCTGACTTTC.

This clonotype was seen only a few times. The V and J genes are TRBV4-1 and TRBJ1-1; unclear D gene. V was trimmed by 0 bases and J by 2 bases, leaving 10 bases between them. Germline V lookup: CDR1 MGHRA, CDR2 YSYEKL. This CDR3 contains 15 residues. CDR3 sequence (DNA): TGCGCCAGCAGCCAAGAGCGCAGAGGAAACACTGAAGCTTTCTTT. Translating gives CASSQERRGNTEAFF.

V usage is TRBV5-4 and J usage is TRBJ2-3; the match to TRBD2 covers 8 bases. J was trimmed by 6 bases and V by 3 bases; bases with no gene match: 6. The V gene's germline CDR1 is SGHNT and CDR2 YYREEE (reference sequence). The CDR3 consists of 14 residues. CDR3 residues: CASSSGGPSDTQYF. CDR3 sequence (DNA): TGTGCCAGCAGCTCGGGGGGGCCTTCGGATACGCAGTATTTT.

In this sample, this clonotype turned up a few times. The chain carries TRBV5-1 and TRBJ2-5; D not resolved. Germline assignment: CDR1 SGHRS and CDR2 YFSETQ. V was cut by 0 bases and J by 1 base, with 13 bases left in between. The CDR3 has 16 amino acids. The CDR3 reads CASSLVGGVAQETQYF. The CDR3 DNA follows: TGCGCCAGCAGCTTGGTTGGTGGGGTTGCCCAAGAGACCCAGTACTTC.

This chain joins TRBV11-2 and TRBJ2-5, with TRBD2 identical over 13 bases. The end of the DNA is better explained by TRBJ2-1, so the J call may be wrong. CDR1 and CDR2 (germline): SGHAT, FQNNGV. The CDR3 length is 18 residues. The CDR3 bases are TGTGCCAGCAGCTCCCCGGGACTAGCGGGATGGTACCAAGAGACCCAGTTCTTC. Translation: CASSSPGLAGWYQETQFF.

The genes are TRBV12-3 or TRBV12-4 and TRBJ2-1; D perhaps matches TRBD2 (5 bases). The ends were cut back, 6 bases at V and 13 bases at J, with 19 bases in the middle. There are 13 residues in the CDR3. CDR3 DNA: TGTGCCAGCAGCGAAGTACCGGACTCCCACCAGTTCTTC. It specifies CASSEVPDSHQFF.

This clonotype was recorded a few times. The rearrangement joins TRBV10-3 to TRBJ1-1; D gene unclear. The CDR3 extends over 15 amino acids. Germline V gives CDR1 ENHRY, CDR2 SYGVKD. The V gene lost 6 bases and the J gene lost 0 bases, with 14 bases spanning the gap. The chain's CDR3 is CAISPVVGMNTEAFF. The CDR3 DNA reads as TGTGCCATCAGCCCCGTGGTAGGAATGAACACTGAAGCTTTCTTT.

There are many counts of this clonotype. The chain carries TRBV12-3 or TRBV12-4 and TRBJ2-2, with 9 bases lining up with TRBD2. This CDR3 region has 16 residues. Trimming at V came to 7 bases and at J to 4 bases, leaving 10 bases not matched to a gene. For the CDR3, the DNA is TGTGCCAGCATCATGGGCGGGAGGGCCCTCACCGGGGAGCTGTTTTTT. This encodes CASIMGGRALTGELFF.

This clonotype was detected only a few times. This chain uses TRBV10-3 with TRBJ2-3; no definite D call. CDR3 length: 16 residues. Between the trimmed V and J ends, which lost 2 bases and 3 bases, there was a span of 15 bases. The germline gives CDR1 ENHRY, CDR2 SYGVKD. CDR3 in DNA: TGTGCCATCAGTGAGCTGCTCCTAGTGGGAACAGATACGCAGTATTTT. Its translation is CAISELLLVGTDTQYF.

This clonotype was observed a handful of times. The DNA of the CDR3 is TGTGCCAGCAGCTTAGTTCTCGCCGAGCAGTTCTTC. Translating it yields CASSLVLAEQFF. The chain combines TRBV7-2 with TRBJ2-1; D not certain. CDR1 is SGHTA, CDR2 FQGNSA, per germline. The CDR3 has 12 residues. V lost 1 base to trimming and J lost 10 bases, with 8 bases between them.

The V gene is TRBV12-3 or TRBV12-4, the J gene TRBJ2-1, with 7 bases fitting TRBD2. With V trimmed by 6 bases and J by 6 bases, 5 bases remained unmatched. The CDR3 runs 13 residues. The DNA for the CDR3 is TGTGCCAGCAGGAGCGGGACTGTCAATGAGCAGTTCTTC. As protein: CASRSGTVNEQFF.

This clonotype was seen a handful of times. DNA for the CDR3: TGTGCCATCAGTGAGATGGCAGTCGGTGGCACTGAAGCTTTCTTT. Translated, it gives CAISEMAVGGTEAFF. The chain couples TRBV10-3 to TRBJ1-1; D remains ambiguous. V gave up 2 bases and J gave up 4 bases, with 14 bases separating them. The CDR3 runs to 15 residues. Germline CDR1 reads ENHRY; CDR2 reads SYGVKD.

V gene TRBV12-3 or TRBV12-4 combines with J gene TRBJ2-3; weak D call: TRBD2 (6 bases). This CDR3 contains 15 residues. V dropped 3 bases and J dropped 2 bases, with 12 bases sitting between them. The CDR3 reads CASSFFGGDTDTQYF. In DNA form, the CDR3 reads TGTGCCAGCAGTTTTTTCGGCGGGGACACAGATACGCAGTATTTT.

This chain links TRBV4-2 with TRBJ2-1; D not resolved. V lost 1 base and J 0 bases, leaving 10 bases between the germline ends. This CDR3 contains 16 residues. Germline lookup yields CDR1 LGHNA and CDR2 YNFKEQ. The CDR3 DNA follows: TGTGCCAGCAGCCAAGTCGGCATGGGCTCCTACAATGAGCAGTTCTTC. This sequence encodes CASSQVGMGSYNEQFF.

This clonotype showed up many times. This sequence joins TRBV6-1 and TRBJ2-1; the match to TRBD2 covers 14 bases. CDR3 length: 16 amino acids. Germline V gene data show CDR1 as MNHNS and CDR2 as SASEGT. V lost 5 bases, J lost 4 bases, and 4 bases stayed unmatched. CDR3 DNA: TGTGCCAGCAGTCAGCGACTAGCGGGAGGGTACAATGAGCAGTTCTTC. Translating it yields CASSQRLAGGYNEQFF.

The chain is built from TRBV6-5 and TRBJ2-7; D is ambiguous. Per germline, CDR1 MNHEY and CDR2 SVGAGI. V was pared by 0 bases and J by 2 bases, with 11 bases between. The CDR3 runs to 15 residues. The CDR3 is CASSYSETNPYEQYF. DNA for the CDR3: TGTGCCAGCAGTTACTCGGAAACTAACCCCTACGAGCAGTACTTC.

The table lists this clonotype with a few counts. The J gene is TRBJ1-2, the V gene TRBV20-1; D ambiguous. Trimming stripped 4 bases from V and 5 bases from J, with 8 bases between. The CDR3 is made up of 11 amino acids. Germline V lookup: CDR1 DFQATT, CDR2 SNEGSKA (reference sequence). CDR3 protein: CSATGLYGYTF. DNA of the CDR3: TGCAGTGCTACCGGTCTGTATGGCTACACCTTC.

This clonotype was recorded many times. V is TRBV5-6 and J is TRBJ2-1; 7 bases align to TRBD2. The V gene's germline CDR1 is SGHDT and CDR2 YYEEEE. J was trimmed by 9 bases and V by 4 bases; bases with no gene match: 22. The CDR3 consists of 18 residues. The DNA of the CDR3 is TGTGCCAGCAGCCCACGGGACTCCACTCCGGGGGGAACTAGTGAGCAGTTCTTC. Protein: CASSPRDSTPGGTSEQFF. The full variable domain, completed using reference TRBV5-6 and TRBJ2-1, is DAGVTQSPTHLIKTRGQQVTLRCSPKSGHDTVSWYQQALGQGPQFIFQYYEEEERQRGNFPDRFSGHQFPNYSSELNVNALLLGDSALYLCASSPRDSTPGGTSEQFFGPGTRLTVL.

This clonotype was observed a handful of times. J is TRBJ1-4 and V is TRBV4-2; unclear D gene. In germline, CDR1 is LGHNA, CDR2 YNFKEQ. This CDR3 spans 12 amino acids. Trimming removed 1 base from V and 10 bases from J, with 7 bases in between. CDR3 amino acids: CASSQVQTKLFF. The CDR3, as DNA: TGTGCCAGCAGCCAAGTTCAGACAAAACTGTTTTTT.

A few counts support this clonotype. The chain is built from TRBV29-1 and TRBJ2-2, with D perhaps TRBD1 or TRBD2 (5 bases each). V gave up 4 bases and J gave up 6 bases, with 15 bases separating them. Germline values: CDR1 SQVTM, CDR2 ANQGSEA. CDR3 size: 14 residues. The CDR3 DNA sequence: TGCAGCGTTGGCGGTCGGGGCTACCCCGGGGAGCTGTTTTTT. Translating gives CSVGGRGYPGELFF.

The chain combines TRBV6-1 with TRBJ1-4; D is undetermined. This CDR3 contains 15 residues. Germline CDR1 is MNHNS and CDR2 is SASEGT. Trimming took off 5 bases at V and 4 bases at J, with 14 bases between the two ends. CDR3 loop: CASSPTGSLNEKLFF. The CDR3 region has the DNA TGTGCCAGCAGTCCGACGGGCAGCCTTAATGAAAAACTGTTTTTT.